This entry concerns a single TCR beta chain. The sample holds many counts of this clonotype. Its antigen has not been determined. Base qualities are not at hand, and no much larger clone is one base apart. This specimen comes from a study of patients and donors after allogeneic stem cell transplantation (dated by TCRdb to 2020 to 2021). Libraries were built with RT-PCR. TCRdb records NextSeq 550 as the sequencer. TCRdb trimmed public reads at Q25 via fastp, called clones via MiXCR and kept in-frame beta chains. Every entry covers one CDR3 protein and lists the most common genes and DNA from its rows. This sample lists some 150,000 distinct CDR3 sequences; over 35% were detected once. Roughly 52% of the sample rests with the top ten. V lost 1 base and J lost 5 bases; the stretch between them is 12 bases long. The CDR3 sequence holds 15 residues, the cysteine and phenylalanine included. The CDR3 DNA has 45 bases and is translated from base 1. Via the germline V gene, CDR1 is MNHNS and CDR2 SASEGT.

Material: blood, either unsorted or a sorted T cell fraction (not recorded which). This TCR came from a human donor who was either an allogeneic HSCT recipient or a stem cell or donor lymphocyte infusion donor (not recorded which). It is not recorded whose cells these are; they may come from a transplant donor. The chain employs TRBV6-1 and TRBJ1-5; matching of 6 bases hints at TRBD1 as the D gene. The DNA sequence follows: TGTGCCAGCAGTGAAGGGACAGAGAATTATCAGCCCCAGCATTTT. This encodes CASSEGTENYQPQHF.